This entry lists 2 T cell receptor beta chains sequenced from one sample in a study of cytomegalovirus exposure and HLA in healthy donors. PCR involved 60 Vbeta and 13 Jbeta primers. Measured with immunoSEQ multiplex PCR; TCRdb has only the in-frame clones, and not every one. The data contain more than 110,000 clones, around 83% of them seen just once; the ten biggest clones take up approximately 1.2%. Sequencing was carried out using PBMCs. The source of these receptors is a male donor in good health and CMV-seropositive.

V is TRBV5-1 and J is TRBJ2-1; 9 bases match TRBD1. The CDR3 loop spans 15 amino acids. Trimming at V came to 0 bases and at J to 7 bases, leaving 5 bases not matched to a gene. Germline V gene sequence: CDR1 SGHRS, CDR2 YFSETQ. CDR3 nucleotide sequence: TGCGCCAGCAGCTTGGATCTGGACAGGGGAAATGAGCAGTTCTTC. This codes for CASSLDLDRGNEQFF.

The chain is built from TRBV5-4 and TRBJ2-5; D perhaps matches TRBD1 (6 bases). CDR1 and CDR2 (germline): SGHNT, YYREEE (reference sequence). The CDR3 is 16 amino acids. V lost 1 base, J lost 2 bases, and 15 bases lay in between. CDR3 region: CASSLTTGLPQETQYF. The CDR3 DNA is TGTGCCAGCAGCTTGACGACAGGACTCCCTCAAGAGACCCAGTACTTC.